One sample yielded the 31 T cell receptor beta chains listed below, sequenced in a study of blood T cell repertoires in COVID-19. This table comes from immunoSEQ multiplex PCR, and its TCRdb copy is limited to in-frame clones, with some not included. The sample contains over 200,000 clones, under 85% of which appear only once. The sequenced sample was peripheral blood. These receptors all stem from a woman younger than 45 with COVID-19, enrolled during active disease.

This chain joins TRBV4-3 and TRBJ1-4; a weak D match, TRBD1 (5 bases). Germline V gene lookup returns CDR1 LGHNA and CDR2 YSLEER. Trimming pared 0 bases from V and 6 bases from J, leaving 14 bases between. This CDR3 spans 16 amino acids. In DNA form, the CDR3 reads TGCGCCAGCAGCCAAGACGGGCGGCGGGGGGATGAAAAACTGTTTTTT. This codes for CASSQDGRRGDEKLFF.

This clone was seen only once. The chain has TRBV19 and TRBJ2-5, with 9 bases matching TRBD2. The V gene end was trimmed by 7 bases and the J gene end by 5 bases; junction bases not matched to a gene: 11. CDR3 size: 15 residues. Germline loops: CDR1 LNHDA, CDR2 SQIVND (reference sequence). The CDR3 sequence: CASTSTSGLGETQYF. CDR3 nucleotides: TGTGCCAGTACCTCGACTAGCGGCCTCGGGGAGACCCAGTACTTC.

This chain connects TRBV10-3 to TRBJ2-2, with TRBD2 identical over 9 bases. Germline assignment: CDR1 ENHRY and CDR2 SYGVKD. The CDR3 covers 16 residues. Trimming removed 6 bases from V and 0 bases from J; junction bases left unmatched: 5. CDR3 in amino acids: CAIRKIAGANTGELFF. CDR3 sequence (DNA): TGTGCCATCAGGAAGATAGCGGGAGCGAACACCGGGGAGCTGTTTTTT.

V and J are TRBV7-2 and TRBJ2-7; 8 bases agree with TRBD2. Per the germline V gene, CDR1 is SGHTA and CDR2 is FQGNSA. The CDR3 totals 15 residues. Trimming cost V 7 bases and J 6 bases; bases outside gene matches: 14. The CDR3 DNA is TGTGCCAGCAACAAGTCCCCAGCGGGAGTTGTCGAGCAGTACTTC. Amino acids: CASNKSPAGVVEQYF.

V gene TRBV5-1 combines with J gene TRBJ2-5, with D possibly being TRBD1 or TRBD2 (5 bases each). CDR1 and CDR2 from the germline V gene are SGHRS and YFSETQ. The ends were cut back, 4 bases at V and 2 bases at J, with 21 bases in the middle. This CDR3 spans 17 amino acids. The CDR3 DNA follows: TGCGCCAGCAGCCTGGGGCTTCTCGGGATGGGTCAAGAGACCCAGTACTTC. As protein: CASSLGLLGMGQETQYF.

The CDR3 loop is CASSEATGDGELFF. CDR3 DNA: TGTGCCAGCAGTGAAGCCACAGGGGATGGGGAGCTGTTTTTT. V gene TRBV2 combines with J gene TRBJ2-2; 7 nucleotides line up with TRBD1. The germline V gene has CDR1 SNHLY and CDR2 FYNNEI. The CDR3 has 14 amino acids. J lost 8 bases, V lost 0 bases, and 3 bases had no gene match.

The genes are TRBV2 and TRBJ1-1, with TRBD1 matching over 7 bases. Germline loops: CDR1 SNHLY, CDR2 FYNNEI. CDR3 length: 17 amino acids. The V gene end was trimmed by 2 bases and the J gene end by 7 bases; junction bases not matched to a gene: 16. The CDR3 bases are TGTGCCAGCAGTGAATTAGGGGGCGCCTGGATAAAACATGAAGCTTTCTTT. It codes for CASSELGGAWIKHEAFF.

This clone was counted a single time. This rearrangement joins TRBV11-2 to TRBJ1-2; the D gene is possibly TRBD1 (5 bases). The CDR3 is 18 amino acids. V dropped 0 bases and J dropped 2 bases, with 19 bases sitting between them. The germline V gene encodes CDR1 SGHAT and CDR2 FQNNGV. Written as DNA, the CDR3 is TGTGCCAGCAGCTTAGATTGGGTAGGGGCCTTTCCAAACTATGGCTACACCTTC. Amino acid sequence: CASSLDWVGAFPNYGYTF.

This clone occurred once. The chain couples TRBV28 to TRBJ1-5, with no clear D. The germline gives CDR1 MDHEN, CDR2 SYDVKM. The V and J ends lost 5 bases and 6 bases respectively, with 17 bases between them. This CDR3 comprises 15 residues. The CDR3 DNA reads as TGTGCCAGCAGTCCCTCTTGGGGAGGCGGTCAGCCCCAGCATTTT. It translates to CASSPSWGGGQPQHF. Based on the CDR3 plus reference TRBV28 and TRBJ1-5, the full variable domain is DVKVTQSSRYLVKRTGEKVFLECVQDMDHENMFWYRQDPGLGLRLIYFSYDVKMKEKGDIPEGYSVSREKKERFSLILESASTNQTSMYLCASSPSWGGGQPQHFGDGTRLSIL.

The chain couples TRBV28 to TRBJ2-7; TRBD1 is a possible D gene (5 bases). The germline V gene encodes CDR1 MDHEN and CDR2 SYDVKM. V was shortened by 4 bases and J by 0 bases, with 10 bases between the two germline ends. This CDR3 comprises 14 residues. The CDR3 spells CASSSSDNSYEQYF. The CDR3 DNA reads TGTGCCAGCAGTTCATCGGACAACTCCTACGAGCAGTACTTC.

The chain combines TRBV9 with TRBJ2-7; D call uncertain. The CDR3 has 13 residues. Germline CDR1 is SGDLS and CDR2 is YYNGEE. The V and J ends lost 3 bases and 7 bases respectively, with 14 bases between them. Written as DNA, the CDR3 is TGTGCCAGCAGCGGAGGTAGTGGTATTGAGCAGTACTTC. It is translated as CASSGGSGIEQYF.

This clone occurred a few times. This sequence joins TRBV5-1 and TRBJ2-1, with D maybe TRBD2 (6 bases). The CDR3 extends over 15 amino acids. Trimming stripped 3 bases from V and 2 bases from J, with 12 bases between. From germline, CDR1 is SGHRS and CDR2 YFSETQ. The CDR3: CASSSGDSAYNEQFF. The CDR3 DNA reads as TGCGCCAGCAGCTCGGGGGACTCGGCCTACAATGAGCAGTTCTTC.

This clone occurred once. This chain joins TRBV29-1 and TRBJ2-7; 7 positions match TRBD2. Germline V lookup: CDR1 SQVTM, CDR2 ANQGSEA. The length of the CDR3 is 14 residues. J gave up 4 bases and V 3 bases, and 9 bases lay outside the gene matches. CDR3 residues: CSVDLAGVGYEQYF. CDR3 in DNA: TGCAGCGTTGATTTGGCGGGAGTGGGGTACGAGCAGTACTTC.

This clone has only a few counts. CDR3 residues: CASSHGDSGTQYF. As DNA, the CDR3 is TGTGCCAGCAGCCACGGGGACTCGGGGACCCAGTACTTC. The chain couples TRBV6-2 or TRBV6-3 to TRBJ2-5; maybe TRBD2 (6 bases). Deletions cut 6 bases from V and 7 bases from J, with 15 bases between. Germline lookup yields CDR1 MNHEY and CDR2 SVGEGT. The CDR3 consists of 13 residues.

This chain links TRBV5-1 with TRBJ1-2, with 7 bases matching TRBD1. Per the germline V gene, CDR1 is SGHRS and CDR2 is YFSETQ. The V gene end was trimmed by 8 bases and the J gene end by 4 bases; junction bases not matched to a gene: 8. The CDR3 has 13 amino acids. CDR3 amino acids: CARGQGDGYGYTF. The CDR3 nucleotides are TGCGCCAGGGGCCAGGGGGACGGCTATGGCTACACCTTC.

The J gene is TRBJ1-2, the V gene TRBV7-2; D is ambiguous. V was clipped by 0 bases and J by 6 bases, with 17 bases between them. The CDR3 sequence is 16 residues long. Germline lookup yields CDR1 SGHTA and CDR2 FQGNSA. The CDR3 reads CASSLASSADAHGYTF. The CDR3 coding sequence is TGTGCCAGCAGCTTAGCATCGTCGGCGGATGCTCATGGCTACACCTTC.

The rearrangement uses TRBV18 and TRBJ2-2, with a tentative D call TRBD1 (6 bases). The CDR3 spans 18 residues. Germline lookup yields CDR1 KGHSH and CDR2 LQKENI. V shed 3 bases and J shed 2 bases, with 19 bases lying between them. For the CDR3, the DNA is TGTGCCAGCTCACCCATCTTCAATCCGGACAGAAACACCGGGGAGCTGTTTTTT. Translated, it gives CASSPIFNPDRNTGELFF.

The chain carries TRBV18 and TRBJ1-3; the match to TRBD1 covers 8 bases. Germline values: CDR1 KGHSH, CDR2 LQKENI. This CDR3 has 12 amino acids. CDR3 DNA: TGTGGGACAGGGAACTCTGGAAACACCATATATTTT. Amino acid sequence: CGTGNSGNTIYF.

This sequence joins TRBV5-4 and TRBJ2-5; 12 bases match TRBD2. Germline lookup yields CDR1 SGHNT and CDR2 YYREEE (reference sequence). Trimming cost V 4 bases and J 1 base; bases outside gene matches: 8. The CDR3 extends over 17 amino acids. The CDR3 coding sequence is TGTGCCAGCAGCATAGGACTAGCGGGGTCCCTCCAAGAGACCCAGTACTTC. It specifies CASSIGLAGSLQETQYF.

The sample holds one count of this clone. This chain's CDR3 is CASSPGQGAYEQYF. In nucleotides, the CDR3 is TGTGCCAGCAGTCCCGGACAGGGGGCCTACGAGCAGTACTTC. The chain carries TRBV6-2 or TRBV6-3 and TRBJ2-7; 10 nucleotides agree with TRBD1. The CDR3 covers 14 residues. The junction had 3 bases not matched to a gene; V was cut back by 5 bases and J by 2 bases. CDR1 is MNHEY, CDR2 SVGEGT, per germline.

This chain links TRBV4-1 with TRBJ2-2; TRBD1 matches 7 bases. With V trimmed by 0 bases and J by 5 bases, 9 bases remained unmatched. CDR1 and CDR2 from the germline V gene are MGHRA and YSYEKL. CDR3 size: 17 residues. CDR3 residues: CASSQDIEGRGTGELFF. The CDR3 region has the DNA TGCGCCAGCAGCCAAGACATAGAGGGCAGGGGGACCGGGGAGCTGTTTTTT.

The rearrangement links TRBV5-1 to TRBJ2-6; 7 positions agree with TRBD1. The CDR3 has 17 residues. With 3 bases clipped from V and 4 bases from J, the junction kept 10 bases outside the gene matches. Germline V gene data show CDR1 as SGHRS and CDR2 as YFSETQ. The CDR3 region is CASSWNPGTAGANVLTF. Here the CDR3 DNA reads TGCGCCAGCAGCTGGAACCCCGGGACAGCCGGGGCCAACGTCCTGACTTTC.

The chain employs TRBV5-5 and TRBJ2-7; 7 bases are shared with TRBD2. There are 14 residues in the CDR3. The V gene end was trimmed by 4 bases and the J gene end by 2 bases; junction bases not matched to a gene: 6. Germline lookup yields CDR1 SGHKS and CDR2 YYEKEE (reference sequence). Here the CDR3 reads CASSISSGPYEQYF. The CDR3 region has the DNA TGTGCCAGCAGCATCTCTAGCGGCCCCTACGAGCAGTACTTC.

A remark on this clone: Other DNA sequences in this sample translate to the same CDR3. The CDR3 DNA reads TGCGCCAGCAGCTTGGTGGGCGACACTGAAGCTTTCTTT. This translates into CASSLVGDTEAFF. The chain uses TRBV5-1 and TRBJ1-1; D not resolved. The V and J ends lost 0 bases and 3 bases respectively, with 6 bases between them. This CDR3 is 13 amino acids long. The germline V gene encodes CDR1 SGHRS and CDR2 YFSETQ.

The rearrangement uses TRBV2 and TRBJ1-2; D might be TRBD1 (6 bases). CDR1 and CDR2 from the germline V gene are SNHLY and FYNNEI. This CDR3 has 12 amino acids. The germline V and J ends were trimmed by 5 bases and 8 bases, with 12 bases remaining between them. CDR3 bases: TGTGCCAGCAGTCCAGGGACAAGCGGCTACACCTTC. Residues: CASSPGTSGYTF.

This chain uses TRBV5-6 with TRBJ2-5, with 9 positions matching TRBD2. The CDR3 is made up of 17 amino acids. The germline gives CDR1 SGHDT, CDR2 YYEEEE. V gave up 3 bases and J gave up 0 bases; unmatched junction bases: 9. CDR3 loop: CASSSGPSGGYQETQYF. CDR3 sequence (DNA): TGTGCCAGCAGCTCGGGGCCCAGCGGGGGGTACCAAGAGACCCAGTACTTC.

There are a few counts of this clone. The V gene is TRBV19, the J gene TRBJ1-5, with D perhaps TRBD1 (6 bases). V was clipped by 10 bases and J by 7 bases, with 17 bases between them. CDR1 LNHDA and CDR2 SQIVND come from the germline V gene (reference sequence). The CDR3 runs to 13 residues. The CDR3, as DNA: TGTGCCACTCAATGGGGGGGCAGGCAGCCCCAGCATTTT. This encodes CATQWGGRQPQHF.

V and J are TRBV27 and TRBJ1-2; 7 bases line up with TRBD1. Germline trimming cut 6 bases from V and 4 bases from J; bases unmatched to any gene: 8. Per the germline V gene, CDR1 is MNHEY and CDR2 is SMNVEV (reference sequence). The CDR3 has 14 residues. The CDR3 loop reads CASSPRGQGYGYTF. DNA for the CDR3: TGTGCCAGCAGCCCGAGGGGGCAAGGCTATGGCTACACCTTC.

The V and J genes are TRBV4-2 and TRBJ2-7, with 7 bases that match TRBD1. This CDR3 has 14 amino acids. Trimming at V came to 0 bases and at J to 7 bases, leaving 6 bases not matched to a gene. Germline V gives CDR1 LGHNA, CDR2 YNFKEQ. The CDR3 is CASSQDAGGLEQYF. In DNA, the CDR3 is TGTGCCAGCAGCCAAGACGCAGGGGGATTGGAGCAGTACTTC.

This chain links TRBV6-5 with TRBJ2-7; 8 bases fit TRBD1. Per the germline V gene, CDR1 is MNHEY and CDR2 is SVGAGI. The CDR3 spans 14 residues. Trimming removed 6 bases from V and 2 bases from J; junction bases left unmatched: 6. CDR3 bases: TGTGCCAGCAGGCTGGGACAGGTGACCTACGAGCAGTACTTC. Translated, it gives CASRLGQVTYEQYF.

This clone has only a few counts. The sample contains more than one DNA sequence encoding this CDR3. The J gene is TRBJ2-7, the V gene TRBV5-1; TRBD2 matches at 11 bases. V lost 4 bases to trimming and J lost 1 base; unmatched junction nucleotides: 1. CDR1 is SGHRS and CDR2 is YFSETQ in the germline V gene. The CDR3 runs to 14 residues. The CDR3 sequence is CASSLAGGSYEQYF. The CDR3 nucleotides read TGCGCCAGCAGCCTAGCGGGGGGATCCTACGAGCAGTACTTC.